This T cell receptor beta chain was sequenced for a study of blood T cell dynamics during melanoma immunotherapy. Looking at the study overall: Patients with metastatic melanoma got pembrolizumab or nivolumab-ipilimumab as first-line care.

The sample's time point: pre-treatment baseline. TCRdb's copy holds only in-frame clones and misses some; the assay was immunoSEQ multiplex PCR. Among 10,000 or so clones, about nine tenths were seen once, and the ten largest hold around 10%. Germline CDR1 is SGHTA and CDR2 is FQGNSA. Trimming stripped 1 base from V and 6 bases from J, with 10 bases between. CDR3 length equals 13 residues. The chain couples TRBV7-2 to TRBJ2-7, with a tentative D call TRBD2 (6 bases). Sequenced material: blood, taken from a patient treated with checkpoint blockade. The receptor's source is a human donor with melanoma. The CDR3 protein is CASSLDYGGEQYF. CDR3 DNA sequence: TGTGCCAGCAGCTTAGATTACGGGGGCGAGCAGTACTTC.